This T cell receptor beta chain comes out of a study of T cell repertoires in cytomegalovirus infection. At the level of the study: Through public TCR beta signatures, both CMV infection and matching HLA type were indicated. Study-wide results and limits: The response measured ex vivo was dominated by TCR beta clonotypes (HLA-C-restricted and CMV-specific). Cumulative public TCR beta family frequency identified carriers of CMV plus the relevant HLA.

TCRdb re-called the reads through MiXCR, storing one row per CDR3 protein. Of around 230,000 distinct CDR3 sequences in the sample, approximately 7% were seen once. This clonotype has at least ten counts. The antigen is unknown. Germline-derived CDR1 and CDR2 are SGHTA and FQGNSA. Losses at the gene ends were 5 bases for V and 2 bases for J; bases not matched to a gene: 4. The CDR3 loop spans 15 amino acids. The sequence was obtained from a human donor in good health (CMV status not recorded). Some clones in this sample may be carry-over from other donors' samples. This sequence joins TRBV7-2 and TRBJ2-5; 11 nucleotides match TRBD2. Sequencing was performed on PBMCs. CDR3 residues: CASSPTSGVQETQYF. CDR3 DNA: TGTGCCAGCAGCCCGACTAGCGGGGTACAAGAGACCCAGTACTTC.